The 25 T cell receptor beta chains below come from one sample, sequenced in a study of control samples from healthy donors and cancer patients (dated by TCRdb to 2018 to 2021). The method behind the library was the immunoSEQ multiplex PCR assay. TCRdb provides this immuneACCESS table in a form limited to in-frame rearrangements. Some clones are lacking; in checked studies, under half of them reflect an unresolved V gene, and why the rest are absent is not known. A total of under 450,000 clones appear in this sample, more than 80% of them only once. The ten biggest clones cover 6% to 7% of the sample. The sequencing sample was made of PBMCs. All receptors derive from a man aged 40-50 years with head and neck cancer.

This chain joins TRBV5-1 and TRBJ2-7; 11 bases are shared with TRBD1. V shed 4 bases and J 3 bases; nucleotides not matched to a gene: 9. The CDR3 loop spans 16 amino acids. The germline V gene has CDR1 SGHRS and CDR2 YFSETQ. This CDR3 is CASSPPGQGANYEQYF. Written as DNA, the CDR3 is TGCGCCAGCAGCCCCCCAGGACAGGGGGCTAACTACGAGCAGTACTTC.

This clone was observed many times. The rearrangement joins TRBV6-1 to TRBJ2-7, with D tentatively TRBD1 or TRBD2 (5 bases each). V dropped 1 base and J dropped 3 bases, with 13 bases sitting between them. The germline V gene encodes CDR1 MNHNS and CDR2 SASEGT. This CDR3 has 15 residues. Here the CDR3 DNA reads TGTGCCAGCAGTGAAGGAGGGGCGCGGAGCTACGAGCAGTACTTC. Protein sequence: CASSEGGARSYEQYF.

This sequence joins TRBV5-5 and TRBJ2-1, with TRBD1 identical over 8 bases. The CDR3 consists of 17 residues. The germline CDR1 and CDR2 sequences are SGHKS and YYEKEE (reference sequence). The trim removed 0 bases at V and 5 bases at J, leaving 10 bases unmatched. CDR3 nucleotide sequence: TGTGCCAGCAGCTTGGGTAACCGGGACAGGTCAAACAATGAGCAGTTCTTC. This sequence encodes CASSLGNRDRSNNEQFF.

V usage is TRBV10-3 and J usage is TRBJ2-5; D is uncertain. Germline values: CDR1 ENHRY, CDR2 SYGVKD. Trimming removed 6 bases at V and 4 bases at J, with 18 bases between. This CDR3 has 15 residues. CDR3 protein: CAISEGVGFSETQYF. In nucleotides, the CDR3 is TGTGCCATCAGCGAAGGTGTAGGGTTCTCAGAGACCCAGTACTTC.

The chain recombines TRBV3-1 (or the pseudogene TRBV3-2) with TRBJ2-6; no definite D call. The CDR3 is 14 residues long. Trimming took 4 bases from V and 0 from J, leaving 4 bases between them. In germline, CDR1 is LGHDT, CDR2 YNNKEL (reference sequence). The CDR3 DNA sequence: TGTGCCAGCAGCCCAGACTCTGGGGCCAACGTCCTGACTTTC. Translated, it gives CASSPDSGANVLTF.

V gene TRBV19 combines with J gene TRBJ2-1; either TRBD1 or TRBD2 may fit D (6 bases each). Germline lookup yields CDR1 LNHDA and CDR2 SQIVND (reference sequence). V was trimmed by 5 bases and J by 7 bases, leaving 21 bases between them. The CDR3 spans 16 residues. CDR3 sequence reads: CASSPRESGARNEQFF. Written as DNA, the CDR3 is TGTGCCAGTAGTCCCCGTGAGTCGGGGGCAAGAAATGAGCAGTTCTTC.

In nucleotides, the CDR3 is TGCGCCAGCCCTCCCCGGGGCTTCTATAGCGGGGAGCTGTTTTTT. Translation gives CASPPRGFYSGELFF. V gene TRBV23-1 combines with J gene TRBJ2-2, with D perhaps matching TRBD1 or TRBD2 (5 bases each). TRBV23-1 is classed as an ORF, of uncertain function. The germline V and J ends were trimmed by 8 bases and 7 bases, with 20 bases remaining between them. The CDR3 length is 15 residues.

The rearrangement links TRBV6-6 to TRBJ2-5; the D gene is possibly TRBD2 (6 bases). The V gene's germline CDR1 is MNHNY and CDR2 SVGAGI (reference sequence). Trimming removed 2 bases at V and 3 bases at J, with 13 bases between. The CDR3 extends over 15 amino acids. CDR3 nucleotide sequence: TGTGCCAGCAGTTACGCGACGGGGGTAGAAGAGACCCAGTACTTC. It translates to CASSYATGVEETQYF.

The chain employs TRBV7-2 and TRBJ1-2; D may be TRBD1 (5 bases). The germline V gene encodes CDR1 SGHTA and CDR2 FQGNSA. Trimming stripped 2 bases from V and 0 bases from J, with 10 bases between. The CDR3 has 15 residues. CDR3 region: CASSLYGGSNYGYTF. As DNA, the CDR3 is TGTGCCAGCAGCTTATACGGGGGATCTAACTATGGCTACACCTTC.

V is TRBV10-3 and J is TRBJ1-5; tentative D call: TRBD1 (6 bases). The germline gives CDR1 ENHRY, CDR2 SYGVKD. CDR3 length: 17 residues. The V and J ends lost 2 bases and 1 base respectively, with 15 bases between them. The DNA of the CDR3 is TGTGCCATCAGTGAGGGCGCGACTACAGGGAGCAATCAGCCCCAGCATTTT. This encodes CAISEGATTGSNQPQHF.

This clone has just a few counts. This chain joins TRBV6-6 and TRBJ1-5; perhaps TRBD1 as D (5 bases). CDR3 length equals 14 residues. Germline V lookup: CDR1 MNHNY, CDR2 SVGAGI (reference sequence). V was cut by 6 bases and J by 1 base, with 10 bases left in between. CDR3 in amino acids: CASSRDDSNQPQHF. The CDR3 DNA follows: TGTGCCAGCAGCCGGGACGACAGCAATCAGCCCCAGCATTTT.

This chain connects TRBV27 to TRBJ2-1, with 9 bases aligning to TRBD2. The junction had 7 bases not matched to a gene; V was cut back by 7 bases and J by 3 bases. The germline V gene has CDR1 MNHEY and CDR2 SMNVEV (reference sequence). The CDR3 totals 15 residues. CDR3: CASTLAGEVYNEQFF. CDR3 nucleotide sequence: TGTGCCAGCACCTTAGCGGGAGAAGTCTACAATGAGCAGTTCTTC.

The chain combines TRBV12-3 or TRBV12-4 with TRBJ2-5; D gene unclear. The CDR3 has 12 amino acids. Deletions cut 7 bases from V and 0 bases from J, with 6 bases between. CDR3 region: CASKNNQETQYF. Here the CDR3 DNA reads TGTGCCAGCAAGAACAACCAAGAGACCCAGTACTTC.

The gene calls are TRBV5-6 and TRBJ2-6; D ambiguous. The V end was cut by 2 bases, the J end by 1 base, with 4 bases between. The CDR3 loop spans 14 amino acids. Per the germline V gene, CDR1 is SGHDT and CDR2 is YYEEEE. CDR3 bases: TGTGCCAGCAGCTTAGTGTCTGGGGCCAACGTCCTGACTTTC. Amino acid sequence: CASSLVSGANVLTF.

The chain recombines TRBV5-6 with TRBJ2-6, with 9 bases lining up with TRBD2. CDR1 is SGHDT and CDR2 is YYEEEE in the germline V gene. Losses at the gene ends were 1 base for V and 4 bases for J; bases not matched to a gene: 12. CDR3 length: 19 residues. As DNA, the CDR3 is TGTGCCAGCAGCTTGTGGGGTGTCGGACTAGCGTCGGGGGCCAACGTCCTGACTTTC. Translated: CASSLWGVGLASGANVLTF.

This chain links TRBV28 with TRBJ2-7; the match to TRBD1 covers 8 bases. With V trimmed by 5 bases and J by 6 bases, 9 bases remained unmatched. Germline values: CDR1 MDHEN, CDR2 SYDVKM. This CDR3 spans 14 amino acids. The CDR3 sequence: CASSETGGEGEQYF. The CDR3, as DNA: TGTGCCAGCAGTGAAACAGGGGGAGAAGGCGAGCAGTACTTC. Looking up the rest from reference TRBV28 and TRBJ2-7 gives the full variable domain: DVKVTQSSRYLVKRTGEKVFLECVQDMDHENMFWYRQDPGLGLRLIYFSYDVKMKEKGDIPEGYSVSREKKERFSLILESASTNQTSMYLCASSETGGEGEQYFGPGTRLTVT.

The J gene is TRBJ1-5, the V gene TRBV30; 9 positions match TRBD1. This CDR3 has 14 amino acids. Trimming cost V 3 bases and J 11 bases; bases outside gene matches: 11. From germline, CDR1 is GTSNPN and CDR2 SVGIG (reference sequence). CDR3 sequence reads: CAWSGTGLDGAQHF. The CDR3 DNA sequence: TGTGCCTGGAGCGGGACAGGGCTGGACGGGGCCCAGCATTTT.

The V and J genes are TRBV2 and TRBJ2-7; 9 bases are a match to TRBD1. The CDR3 has 14 amino acids. The V gene's germline CDR1 is SNHLY and CDR2 FYNNEI. Unmatched junction bases numbered 8, after V lost 6 bases and J lost 5 bases. CDR3 in amino acids: CASRGDRVRNEQYF. The DNA of the CDR3 is TGTGCCAGCAGAGGGGACAGGGTTCGGAACGAGCAGTACTTC.

The chain has TRBV10-1 and TRBJ1-1; D uncertain. The CDR3 is made up of 14 amino acids. Germline CDR1 and CDR2: WNHNN and SYGVQD (reference sequence). Trimming left V 4 bases short and J 4 bases short, with 13 bases between. This CDR3 reads CASSADPQATEAFF. The DNA for the CDR3 is TGCGCCAGCAGTGCAGACCCCCAGGCCACTGAAGCTTTCTTT.

The rearrangement uses TRBV6-5 and TRBJ2-7; 8 nucleotides line up with TRBD2. The CDR3 totals 13 residues. With V trimmed by 6 bases and J by 5 bases, 6 bases remained unmatched. Germline CDR1 and CDR2: MNHEY and SVGAGI. The CDR3 DNA reads TGTGCCAGCAGCCCCGGGGGGGGAAACGAGCAGTACTTC. Protein: CASSPGGGNEQYF.

The gene calls are TRBV19 and TRBJ1-5, with a possible D match to TRBD1 (5 bases). This CDR3 comprises 14 residues. V lost 4 bases and J lost 4, with 11 bases in between. Per germline, CDR1 LNHDA and CDR2 SQIVND (reference sequence). The CDR3 protein is CASSKGQANQPQHF. The CDR3 nucleotides are TGTGCCAGTAGTAAGGGGCAGGCGAATCAGCCCCAGCATTTT.

This rearrangement joins TRBV4-3 to TRBJ1-1; no clear D. The germline V gene has CDR1 LGHNA and CDR2 YSLEER. The V end lost 0 bases, the J end lost 10 bases, and 18 bases lay between the germline ends. This CDR3 contains 15 residues. CDR3 protein: CASSQDVHSPTGAFF. The CDR3 DNA reads as TGCGCCAGCAGCCAAGATGTCCACAGTCCGACGGGAGCTTTCTTT.

The chain carries TRBV3-1 (or the pseudogene TRBV3-2) and TRBJ2-4, with 7 positions matching TRBD1. In germline, CDR1 is LGHDT, CDR2 YNNKEL (reference sequence). V dropped 3 bases and J dropped 6; count of bases not matched to a gene: 17. The CDR3 is made up of 18 amino acids. The CDR3 loop is CASSHSQRYDRDGNIQYF. DNA for the CDR3: TGTGCCAGCAGCCACAGCCAGAGATACGACAGGGATGGAAACATTCAGTACTTC.

This clone appeared once. The J gene is TRBJ2-7, the V gene TRBV5-1, with 10 bases matching TRBD2. This CDR3 is 13 amino acids long. Germline CDR1 and CDR2: SGHRS and YFSETQ. The V segment lost 3 bases and the J segment 4 bases; nucleotides outside the gene matches: 1. CDR3: CASSSTSGYEQYF. CDR3 in DNA: TGCGCCAGCAGCTCGACTAGCGGGTACGAGCAGTACTTC.

The chain couples TRBV18 to TRBJ2-7; a possible D gene is TRBD1 (6 bases). Deletions cut 3 bases from V and 4 bases from J, with 19 bases between. From germline, CDR1 is KGHSH and CDR2 LQKENI. The CDR3 is made up of 16 amino acids. The DNA of the CDR3 is TGTGCCAGCTCACCCGAAAACAGGGAGCTGATTTACGAGCAGTACTTC. Translation gives CASSPENRELIYEQYF.